Listed below are T cell receptor beta chains from one sample, sequenced in a study of T-cell memory formation after mild COVID-19. TCRdb fed the 5' RACE reads into MiXCR, producing one record per CDR3 protein. The sample shows 200,000 to 250,000 distinct CDR3 sequences, around 15% of them seen only once. Sequencing was carried out using PBMCs or a T cell subset sorted from them (not recorded which). Every receptor here comes from a young man who had mild COVID-19 (a few samples of this study predate the infection). Cell type and time point are not known. Both conserved end residues are part of each CDR3. The D gene is left open where the match is weak. Clone size, where shown, is once, few, many, or a class for clones that have expanded.

size: .; V: TRBV25-1; J: TRBJ2-7; D: .; DNA: TGTGCCAGCTCGCGGCCTCTACCGGCCTACGAGCAGTACTTC; CDR3: CASSRPLPAYEQYF
size: few; V: TRBV7-3; J: TRBJ1-1; D: .; DNA: TGTGCCAGCAGCCCGGGGGGGGCCACTGAAGCTTTCTTT; CDR3: CASSPGGATEAFF
size: few; V: TRBV7-9; J: TRBJ2-1; D: TRBD2; DNA: TGTGCCAGCAGGTTTCTAGCGGGGGGCGAGCAGTTCTTC; CDR3: CASRFLAGGEQFF
size: .; V: TRBV5-1; J: TRBJ2-6; D: TRBD1; DNA: TGCGCCAGCAGCCAATTTCAGGGGGCTGGGGCCAACGTCCTGACTTTC; CDR3: CASSQFQGAGANVLTF
size: many; V: TRBV3-1; J: TRBJ2-4; D: .; DNA: TGTGCCAGCAGCCAAGTTGAGCGCATTCAGTACTTC; CDR3: CASSQVERIQYF
size: .; V: TRBV7-2; J: TRBJ1-1; D: .; DNA: TGTGCCAGCAGCTTTACGACCGCCAACACTGAAGCTTTCTTT; CDR3: CASSFTTANTEAFF
size: few; V: TRBV7-2; J: TRBJ1-5; D: .; DNA: TGTGCCAGCAGCTTAGACCCGGGGTTCTCTCAGCCCCAGCATTTT; CDR3: CASSLDPGFSQPQHF
size: few; V: TRBV2; J: TRBJ1-1; D: .; DNA: TGTGCCAGCAACTTACAGGGTATGAACACTGAAGCTTTCTTT; CDR3: CASNLQGMNTEAFF
size: many; V: TRBV7-6; J: TRBJ2-1; D: .; DNA: TGTGCCAGCAGCCCTGGGTATGAGCAGTTCTTC; CDR3: CASSPGYEQFF
size: .; V: TRBV7-2; J: TRBJ2-3; D: .; DNA: TGTGCCAGCAGCGCTAGGGGGGACACAGATACGCAGTATTTT; CDR3: CASSARGDTDTQYF
size: .; V: TRBV11-2; J: TRBJ2-5; D: TRBD1; DNA: TGTGCCAGCAGCTTCGGGACAGGGGCCGAGACCCAGTACTTC; CDR3: CASSFGTGAETQYF
size: few; V: TRBV19; J: TRBJ2-2; D: .; DNA: TGTGCCAGTGAGGGCATCAGGACAGGGAGGGGCACCGGGGAGCTGTTTTTT; CDR3: CASEGIRTGRGTGELFF
size: few; V: TRBV12-3/TRBV12-4; J: TRBJ1-6; D: .; DNA: TGTGCCAGCAGTCAGCAGGGCGGTGGCTCACCCCTCCACTTT; CDR3: CASSQQGGGSPLHF
size: few; V: TRBV5-1; J: TRBJ2-5; D: TRBD2; DNA: TGCGCCAGCAGTCCGGCAGCGGGGGGGGTCCCGGAGACCCAGTACTTC; CDR3: CASSPAAGGVPETQYF
size: few; V: TRBV18; J: TRBJ2-7; D: .; DNA: TGTGCCAGCTCAGAGAGGGGCGAGCAGTACTTC; CDR3: CASSERGEQYF
size: .; V: TRBV3-1; J: TRBJ1-1; D: .; DNA: TGTGCCAGCAGCCAAGGGGGGAAAAACACTGAAGCTTTCTTT; CDR3: CASSQGGKNTEAFF
size: .; V: TRBV28; J: TRBJ2-3; D: .; DNA: TGTGCCAGCAGTTCCCCTAGCGATGGGCGCACAGATACGCAGTATTTT; CDR3: CASSSPSDGRTDTQYF
size: .; V: TRBV2; J: TRBJ1-5; D: TRBD1; DNA: TGTGCCATTGGACAGGGTGGAAGCAATCAGCCCCAGCATTTT; CDR3: CAIGQGGSNQPQHF
size: .; V: TRBV10-3; J: TRBJ2-1; D: TRBD1; DNA: TGTGCCATCAGTGAGAGACAGGGGCCGCATGAGCAGTTCTTC; CDR3: CAISERQGPHEQFF
size: few; V: TRBV7-3; J: TRBJ1-2; D: TRBD1; DNA: TGTGCCAGCAGCTTATCCGGGACAGGGTTAAAAAATGGCTACACCTTC; CDR3: CASSLSGTGLKNGYTF
size: .; V: TRBV2; J: TRBJ2-5; D: .; DNA: TGTGCCAGCTCGGGGGAGTCGTACCAAGAGACCCAGTACTTC; CDR3: CASSGESYQETQYF
size: few; V: TRBV18; J: TRBJ1-6; D: .; DNA: TGTGCCAGCTCACCACGTAGACATCTCACAAGCCTCCACTTT; CDR3: CASSPRRHLTSLHF
size: .; V: TRBV2; J: TRBJ1-5; D: .; DNA: TGTGCCAGTACTGGACAGTTCAATCAGCCCCAGCATTTT; CDR3: CASTGQFNQPQHF
size: many; V: TRBV6-5; J: TRBJ1-1; D: TRBD1; DNA: TGTGCCAGCAGTTACTCGGCAGGGGGCCAGGGAACTGAAGCTTTCTTT; CDR3: CASSYSAGGQGTEAFF
size: .; V: TRBV7-2; J: TRBJ2-3; D: .; DNA: TGTGCCAGCAGCTTGGAGCGTCATACAGATACGCAGTATTTT; CDR3: CASSLERHTDTQYF
size: .; V: TRBV12-3/TRBV12-4; J: TRBJ2-3; D: TRBD2; DNA: TGTGCCAGCACTGGGGGGGGAAATACGCAGTATTTT; CDR3: CASTGGGNTQYF
size: .; V: TRBV20-1; J: TRBJ1-2; D: .; DNA: TGCAGTGCCGACGGACGTATGCTAGCTAACTATGGCTACACCTTC; CDR3: CSADGRMLANYGYTF
size: few; V: TRBV29-1; J: TRBJ1-1; D: .; DNA: TGCAGCGTTGATTGGGCCGGGGGGGCAACTGAAGCTTTCTTT; CDR3: CSVDWAGGATEAFF
size: .; V: TRBV7-3; J: TRBJ1-6; D: .; DNA: TGTGCCAGCAGCTTAACAGGACGGTCGATTAATTCACCCCTCCACTTT; CDR3: CASSLTGRSINSPLHF
size: .; V: TRBV7-2; J: TRBJ2-7; D: .; DNA: TGTGCCAGCAGCTTAGGGGGGGCGATCTACGAGCAGTACTTC; CDR3: CASSLGGAIYEQYF
size: .; V: TRBV14; J: TRBJ2-2; D: .; DNA: TGTGCCAGCAGCCAAGAAATAGGACGGTCGAACACCGGGGAGCTGTTTTTT; CDR3: CASSQEIGRSNTGELFF